Shown below are 24 T cell receptor beta chains from a single sample sequenced in a study of T-cell reconstitution after alpha-beta-depleted transplantation in children. Using unique molecular identifiers, the investigators prepared the TCRbeta library. One entry per CDR3 protein results from TCRdb running MiXCR on the PCR reads. The sample contains a few hundred thousand distinct CDR3 sequences, 43% of which appear only once. The sequencing used PBMCs, collected before TCRalphabeta/CD19-depleted stem cell transplant. The receptors here all came from a girl aged 2 to 10 with aplastic anemia, due to receive a stem cell transplant.

The chain couples TRBV12-3 or TRBV12-4 to TRBJ1-1, with 9 bases that match TRBD1. The CDR3 runs to 14 residues. V gave up 2 bases and J gave up 4 bases; unmatched junction bases: 2. This CDR3 is CASSLRQGVTEAFF. The CDR3 region has the DNA TGTGCCAGCAGTTTAAGACAGGGGGTCACTGAAGCTTTCTTT.

V usage is TRBV15 and J usage is TRBJ2-1, with 10 nucleotides matching TRBD1. The CDR3 totals 15 residues. Unmatched junction bases numbered 2, after V lost 4 bases and J lost 2 bases. Per the germline V gene, CDR1 is LNHNV and CDR2 is YYDKDF (reference sequence). The CDR3 region is CATSNGTGAYNEQFF. For the CDR3, the DNA is TGTGCCACCAGCAATGGGACAGGGGCCTACAATGAGCAGTTCTTC.

The chain has TRBV6-2 or TRBV6-3 and TRBJ1-2, with 7 bases aligning to TRBD1. The junction had 13 bases not matched to a gene; V was cut back by 4 bases and J by 8 bases. The length of the CDR3 is 15 residues. The germline V gene encodes CDR1 MNHEY and CDR2 SVGEGT. CDR3 DNA: TGTGCCAGCAGTTCCGAGTACAGGGGCCGTAGCGGCTACACCTTC. Amino acid sequence: CASSSEYRGRSGYTF.

V and J are TRBV30 and TRBJ1-1; unclear D gene. The V and J ends lost 4 bases and 1 base respectively, with 4 bases between them. CDR3 length: 11 amino acids. The germline V gene encodes CDR1 GTSNPN and CDR2 SVGIG (reference sequence). The DNA for the CDR3 is TGTGCCTGGACCCGGAACACTGAAGCTTTCTTT. It codes for CAWTRNTEAFF. Full variable domain (missing parts from reference TRBV30 and TRBJ1-1): SQTIHQWPATLVQPVGSPLSLECTVEGTSNPNLYWYRQAAGRGLQLLFYSVGIGQISSEVPQNLSASRPQDRQFILSSKKLLLSDSGFYLCAWTRNTEAFFGQGTRLTVV.

The sample holds many counts of this clonotype. The chain employs TRBV6-1 and TRBJ2-1, with 11 bases lining up with TRBD1. The CDR3 sequence is 16 residues long. J gave up 6 bases and V 8 bases, and 12 bases lay outside the gene matches. Germline CDR1 is MNHNS and CDR2 is SASEGT. CDR3 in amino acids: CASCHRGQGVGNEQFF. CDR3 sequence (DNA): TGTGCCAGCTGCCACCGGGGACAGGGGGTCGGCAATGAGCAGTTCTTC.

V is TRBV29-1 and J is TRBJ2-7; possibly TRBD1 for D (6 bases). The CDR3 consists of 13 residues. Germline-derived CDR1 and CDR2 are SQVTM and ANQGSEA. Trimming pared 7 bases from V and 2 bases from J, leaving 15 bases between. CDR3 DNA: TGCAGCGCCCGAGAACAGGGTGCCTACGAGCAGTACTTC. As protein: CSAREQGAYEQYF.

In this sample, this clonotype turned up a few times. V and J are TRBV6-1 and TRBJ1-1; TRBD1 aligns across 7 bases. V lost 6 bases and J lost 4; bases outside the gene matches: 20. This CDR3 contains 18 residues. Per germline, CDR1 MNHNS and CDR2 SASEGT. The chain's CDR3 is CASSFSTGIRGMGTEAFF. The CDR3 DNA reads TGTGCCAGCAGCTTTTCGACAGGGATTCGAGGTATGGGCACTGAAGCTTTCTTT.

At least ten counts were recorded for this clonotype. The rearrangement uses TRBV25-1 and TRBJ2-1, with a tentative D call TRBD1 (6 bases). Germline-derived CDR1 and CDR2 are MGHDK and SYGVNS. This CDR3 comprises 12 residues. Deletions cut 6 bases from V and 10 bases from J, with 13 bases between. For the CDR3, the DNA is TGTGCCAGCAGCAACAGGGTTGGAGAGCAGTTCTTC. This sequence encodes CASSNRVGEQFF.

This chain's CDR3 is CATSRDQWGEQFF. DNA of the CDR3: TGTGCCACCAGCAGAGATCAATGGGGTGAGCAGTTCTTC. The V and J genes are TRBV15 and TRBJ2-1; D unclear. Germline assignment: CDR1 LNHNV and CDR2 YYDKDF (reference sequence). Trimming cost V 0 bases and J 9 bases, with 9 bases left between them. CDR3 length: 13 amino acids.

This clonotype appeared many times. This rearrangement joins TRBV15 to TRBJ1-5; no reliable D call. The CDR3 runs 16 residues. The V and J ends lost 3 bases and 1 base respectively, with 13 bases between them. The germline gives CDR1 LNHNV, CDR2 YYDKDF (reference sequence). Here the CDR3 DNA reads TGTGCCACCAGCAGGTCCGGGCGGCAGAGCAATCAGCCCCAGCATTTT. It encodes CATSRSGRQSNQPQHF.

CDR3 protein: CSARDLRQGAYGGYGYTF. The CDR3, as DNA: TGCAGTGCTAGAGATCTCCGACAGGGGGCTTATGGGGGCTATGGCTACACCTTC. The chain couples TRBV20-1 to TRBJ1-2; 10 bases line up with TRBD1. Germline CDR1 reads DFQATT; CDR2 reads SNEGSKA (reference sequence). J lost 4 bases, V lost 0 bases, and 14 bases had no gene match. This CDR3 is built from 18 residues.

In this sample, this clonotype turned up a few times. The chain employs TRBV5-4 and TRBJ2-1; 11 nucleotides agree with TRBD2. The germline V gene encodes CDR1 SGHNT and CDR2 YYREEE (reference sequence). The ends lost 2 bases at V and 3 bases at J; junction bases unmatched: 4. This CDR3 contains 16 residues. In nucleotides, the CDR3 is TGTGCCAGCAGCTTACCCGGACTAGCGGGCTACAATGAGCAGTTCTTC. Its translation: CASSLPGLAGYNEQFF.

The chain links TRBV28 to TRBJ2-3; maybe TRBD2 (5 bases). Germline CDR1 reads MDHEN; CDR2 reads SYDVKM. The CDR3 contains 17 residues. V gave up 5 bases and J gave up 0 bases, with 18 bases separating them. The CDR3 loop reads CASSLTGVARSTDTQYF. The CDR3 nucleotides read TGTGCCAGCAGTCTCACTGGCGTAGCGCGGAGCACAGATACGCAGTATTTT.

This clonotype was found a few times. The V and J genes are TRBV18 and TRBJ1-6; D unresolved. The CDR3 extends over 14 amino acids. The germline gives CDR1 KGHSH, CDR2 LQKENI. Trimming removed 5 bases from V and 6 bases from J, with 11 bases in between. The CDR3 DNA sequence: TGTGCCAGCTCAAAAGAGGAGCGTAATTCACCCCTCCACTTT. Amino acids: CASSKEERNSPLHF.

This clonotype was picked up many times. This chain uses TRBV5-1 with TRBJ2-1; 13 nucleotides line up with TRBD2. V shed 4 bases and J 10 bases; nucleotides not matched to a gene: 14. The CDR3 contains 17 residues. Germline-derived CDR1 and CDR2 are SGHRS and YFSETQ. In DNA form, the CDR3 reads TGCGCCAGCAGCACCGTGTGGACTAGCGGGAGATCGGACGAGCAGTTCTTC. Residues: CASSTVWTSGRSDEQFF.

This chain connects TRBV9 to TRBJ1-1; 8 bases align to TRBD1. This CDR3 has 13 residues. V was clipped by 2 bases and J by 4 bases; unmatched bases: 1. Germline CDR1 and CDR2: SGDLS and YYNGEE. The CDR3 spells CASSVGQGTEAFF. CDR3 in DNA: TGTGCCAGCAGCGTCGGACAGGGCACTGAAGCTTTCTTT. The whole variable domain, remainder taken from reference TRBV9 and TRBJ1-1, is DSGVTQTPKHLITATGQRVTLRCSPRSGDLSVYWYQQSLDQGLQFLIQYYNGEERAKGNILERFSAQQFPDLHSELNLSSLELGDSALYFCASSVGQGTEAFFGQGTRLTVV.

The chain employs TRBV7-6 and TRBJ2-1, with TRBD1 matching 8 bases. The CDR3 is made up of 15 amino acids. The V gene end was trimmed by 4 bases and the J gene end by 2 bases; junction bases not matched to a gene: 4. Looked up from germline, CDR1 is SGHVS and CDR2 is FNYEAQ. Written as DNA, the CDR3 is TGTGCCAGCAGCTCGACAGGGGAGACCTACAATGAGCAGTTCTTC. Translated, it gives CASSSTGETYNEQFF.

This clonotype was counted between two and nine times. The gene calls are TRBV5-1 and TRBJ2-1; 13 positions match TRBD2. The CDR3 sequence is 14 residues long. The J segment lost 9 bases and the V segment lost 6 bases, leaving 6 bases of the junction unmatched. Germline V gene lookup returns CDR1 SGHRS and CDR2 YFSETQ. This CDR3 is CASTPLAGGVEQFF. The CDR3 region has the DNA TGCGCCAGCACCCCACTAGCGGGAGGGGTTGAGCAGTTCTTC.

The CDR3 loop reads CASSLVAGVGDEQFF. The DNA for the CDR3 is TGTGCCAGCAGCCTTGTAGCGGGAGTAGGAGATGAGCAGTTCTTC. The V gene is TRBV11-2, the J gene TRBJ2-1; 9 bases fit TRBD2. J gave up 8 bases and V 5 bases, and 10 bases lay outside the gene matches. The CDR3 length is 15 residues. Germline V gene sequence: CDR1 SGHAT, CDR2 FQNNGV.

This clonotype was observed once. The V gene is TRBV6-5, the J gene TRBJ2-7; tentatively, D is TRBD1 (5 bases). The V gene lost 0 bases and the J gene lost 2 bases, with 11 bases spanning the gap. Germline CDR1 is MNHEY and CDR2 is SVGAGI. This CDR3 comprises 15 residues. In DNA, the CDR3 is TGTGCCAGCAGTTACTCCCAGGGAAAGGCCTACGAGCAGTACTTC. Residues: CASSYSQGKAYEQYF.

The V and J genes are TRBV7-2 and TRBJ1-5; D may be TRBD1 (5 bases). The ends were cut back, 3 bases at V and 7 bases at J, with 16 bases in the middle. The germline V gene encodes CDR1 SGHTA and CDR2 FQGNSA. CDR3 length equals 15 residues. This CDR3 reads CASSFGWRGGQPQHF. CDR3 DNA sequence: TGTGCCAGCAGCTTCGGTTGGCGCGGGGGACAGCCCCAGCATTTT.

The V call is TRBV21-1, the J call TRBJ1-1. TRBV21-1 is described as a pseudogene. The CDR3 has 12 amino acids. In DNA form, the CDR3 reads TGTGCCAGCAGTCAAAAGGGAGGCAGAGCTTTCTTT. Translation: CASSQKGGRAFF.

This clonotype came up many times. The chain uses TRBV10-3 and TRBJ2-5; the D gene is possibly TRBD2 (6 bases). V was clipped by 0 bases and J by 5 bases, with 10 bases between them. The CDR3 runs 14 residues. Per the germline V gene, CDR1 is ENHRY and CDR2 is SYGVKD. CDR3 sequence: CAISESSGRETQYF. In DNA form, the CDR3 reads TGTGCCATCAGTGAGTCGTCAGGGAGGGAGACCCAGTACTTC.

At least ten counts were recorded for this clonotype. V and J are TRBV7-2 and TRBJ2-2, with D possibly being TRBD1 (5 bases). The CDR3 runs to 16 residues. Looked up from germline, CDR1 is SGHTA and CDR2 is FQGNSA. V lost 3 bases to trimming and J lost 0 bases, with 11 bases between them. The CDR3: CASSFTGHSNTGELFF. CDR3 bases: TGTGCCAGCAGCTTCACAGGCCATTCGAACACCGGGGAGCTGTTTTTT. Supplemented by reference TRBV7-2 and TRBJ2-2, the full variable domain reads GAGVSQSPSNKVTEKGKDVELRCDPISGHTALYWYRQSLGQGLEFLIYFQGNSAPDKSGLPSDRFSAERTGGSVSTLTIQRTQQEDSAVYLCASSFTGHSNTGELFFGEGSRLTVL.